This entry concerns a single T cell receptor delta chain. TCRdb re-processed the reads via CATT. The sample contains several thousand delta-chain clones, more than 30% of which appear only once. The junction had 31 bases not matched to a gene; V was cut back by 4 bases and J by 5 bases. The CDR3 covers 23 residues. The germline gives CDR1 TSWWSYY, CDR2 QGS. This sample stems from a study of gamma-delta chains in newborns, infants, children. Study in general: Microbial exposure reportedly drives polyclonal innate γδ T cell expansion after birth.

V and J are TRDV1 and TRDJ1; 10 positions match TRDD3. Material: blood. This TCR came from a child who received the measles vaccine. The CDR3 region has the DNA TGTGCTCTTGGGGGGTCCTCTACTGCTACGCGCTTACGGGGGATACGAAGGGGGGATAAACTCATCTTT. It is translated as CALGGSSTATRLRGIRRGDKLIF.